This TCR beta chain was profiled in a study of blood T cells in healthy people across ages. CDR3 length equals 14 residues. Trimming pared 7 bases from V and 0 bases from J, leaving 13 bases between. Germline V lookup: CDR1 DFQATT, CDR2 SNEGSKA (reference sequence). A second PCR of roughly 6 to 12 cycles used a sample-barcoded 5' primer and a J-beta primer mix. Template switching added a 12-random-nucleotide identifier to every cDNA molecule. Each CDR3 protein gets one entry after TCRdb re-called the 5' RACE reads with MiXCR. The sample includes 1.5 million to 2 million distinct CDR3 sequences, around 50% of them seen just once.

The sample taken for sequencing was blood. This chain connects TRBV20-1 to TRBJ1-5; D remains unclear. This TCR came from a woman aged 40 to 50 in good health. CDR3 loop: CSVSGRNSNQPQHF. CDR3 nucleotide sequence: TGCAGTGTTTCCGGAAGAAATAGCAATCAGCCCCAGCATTTT.